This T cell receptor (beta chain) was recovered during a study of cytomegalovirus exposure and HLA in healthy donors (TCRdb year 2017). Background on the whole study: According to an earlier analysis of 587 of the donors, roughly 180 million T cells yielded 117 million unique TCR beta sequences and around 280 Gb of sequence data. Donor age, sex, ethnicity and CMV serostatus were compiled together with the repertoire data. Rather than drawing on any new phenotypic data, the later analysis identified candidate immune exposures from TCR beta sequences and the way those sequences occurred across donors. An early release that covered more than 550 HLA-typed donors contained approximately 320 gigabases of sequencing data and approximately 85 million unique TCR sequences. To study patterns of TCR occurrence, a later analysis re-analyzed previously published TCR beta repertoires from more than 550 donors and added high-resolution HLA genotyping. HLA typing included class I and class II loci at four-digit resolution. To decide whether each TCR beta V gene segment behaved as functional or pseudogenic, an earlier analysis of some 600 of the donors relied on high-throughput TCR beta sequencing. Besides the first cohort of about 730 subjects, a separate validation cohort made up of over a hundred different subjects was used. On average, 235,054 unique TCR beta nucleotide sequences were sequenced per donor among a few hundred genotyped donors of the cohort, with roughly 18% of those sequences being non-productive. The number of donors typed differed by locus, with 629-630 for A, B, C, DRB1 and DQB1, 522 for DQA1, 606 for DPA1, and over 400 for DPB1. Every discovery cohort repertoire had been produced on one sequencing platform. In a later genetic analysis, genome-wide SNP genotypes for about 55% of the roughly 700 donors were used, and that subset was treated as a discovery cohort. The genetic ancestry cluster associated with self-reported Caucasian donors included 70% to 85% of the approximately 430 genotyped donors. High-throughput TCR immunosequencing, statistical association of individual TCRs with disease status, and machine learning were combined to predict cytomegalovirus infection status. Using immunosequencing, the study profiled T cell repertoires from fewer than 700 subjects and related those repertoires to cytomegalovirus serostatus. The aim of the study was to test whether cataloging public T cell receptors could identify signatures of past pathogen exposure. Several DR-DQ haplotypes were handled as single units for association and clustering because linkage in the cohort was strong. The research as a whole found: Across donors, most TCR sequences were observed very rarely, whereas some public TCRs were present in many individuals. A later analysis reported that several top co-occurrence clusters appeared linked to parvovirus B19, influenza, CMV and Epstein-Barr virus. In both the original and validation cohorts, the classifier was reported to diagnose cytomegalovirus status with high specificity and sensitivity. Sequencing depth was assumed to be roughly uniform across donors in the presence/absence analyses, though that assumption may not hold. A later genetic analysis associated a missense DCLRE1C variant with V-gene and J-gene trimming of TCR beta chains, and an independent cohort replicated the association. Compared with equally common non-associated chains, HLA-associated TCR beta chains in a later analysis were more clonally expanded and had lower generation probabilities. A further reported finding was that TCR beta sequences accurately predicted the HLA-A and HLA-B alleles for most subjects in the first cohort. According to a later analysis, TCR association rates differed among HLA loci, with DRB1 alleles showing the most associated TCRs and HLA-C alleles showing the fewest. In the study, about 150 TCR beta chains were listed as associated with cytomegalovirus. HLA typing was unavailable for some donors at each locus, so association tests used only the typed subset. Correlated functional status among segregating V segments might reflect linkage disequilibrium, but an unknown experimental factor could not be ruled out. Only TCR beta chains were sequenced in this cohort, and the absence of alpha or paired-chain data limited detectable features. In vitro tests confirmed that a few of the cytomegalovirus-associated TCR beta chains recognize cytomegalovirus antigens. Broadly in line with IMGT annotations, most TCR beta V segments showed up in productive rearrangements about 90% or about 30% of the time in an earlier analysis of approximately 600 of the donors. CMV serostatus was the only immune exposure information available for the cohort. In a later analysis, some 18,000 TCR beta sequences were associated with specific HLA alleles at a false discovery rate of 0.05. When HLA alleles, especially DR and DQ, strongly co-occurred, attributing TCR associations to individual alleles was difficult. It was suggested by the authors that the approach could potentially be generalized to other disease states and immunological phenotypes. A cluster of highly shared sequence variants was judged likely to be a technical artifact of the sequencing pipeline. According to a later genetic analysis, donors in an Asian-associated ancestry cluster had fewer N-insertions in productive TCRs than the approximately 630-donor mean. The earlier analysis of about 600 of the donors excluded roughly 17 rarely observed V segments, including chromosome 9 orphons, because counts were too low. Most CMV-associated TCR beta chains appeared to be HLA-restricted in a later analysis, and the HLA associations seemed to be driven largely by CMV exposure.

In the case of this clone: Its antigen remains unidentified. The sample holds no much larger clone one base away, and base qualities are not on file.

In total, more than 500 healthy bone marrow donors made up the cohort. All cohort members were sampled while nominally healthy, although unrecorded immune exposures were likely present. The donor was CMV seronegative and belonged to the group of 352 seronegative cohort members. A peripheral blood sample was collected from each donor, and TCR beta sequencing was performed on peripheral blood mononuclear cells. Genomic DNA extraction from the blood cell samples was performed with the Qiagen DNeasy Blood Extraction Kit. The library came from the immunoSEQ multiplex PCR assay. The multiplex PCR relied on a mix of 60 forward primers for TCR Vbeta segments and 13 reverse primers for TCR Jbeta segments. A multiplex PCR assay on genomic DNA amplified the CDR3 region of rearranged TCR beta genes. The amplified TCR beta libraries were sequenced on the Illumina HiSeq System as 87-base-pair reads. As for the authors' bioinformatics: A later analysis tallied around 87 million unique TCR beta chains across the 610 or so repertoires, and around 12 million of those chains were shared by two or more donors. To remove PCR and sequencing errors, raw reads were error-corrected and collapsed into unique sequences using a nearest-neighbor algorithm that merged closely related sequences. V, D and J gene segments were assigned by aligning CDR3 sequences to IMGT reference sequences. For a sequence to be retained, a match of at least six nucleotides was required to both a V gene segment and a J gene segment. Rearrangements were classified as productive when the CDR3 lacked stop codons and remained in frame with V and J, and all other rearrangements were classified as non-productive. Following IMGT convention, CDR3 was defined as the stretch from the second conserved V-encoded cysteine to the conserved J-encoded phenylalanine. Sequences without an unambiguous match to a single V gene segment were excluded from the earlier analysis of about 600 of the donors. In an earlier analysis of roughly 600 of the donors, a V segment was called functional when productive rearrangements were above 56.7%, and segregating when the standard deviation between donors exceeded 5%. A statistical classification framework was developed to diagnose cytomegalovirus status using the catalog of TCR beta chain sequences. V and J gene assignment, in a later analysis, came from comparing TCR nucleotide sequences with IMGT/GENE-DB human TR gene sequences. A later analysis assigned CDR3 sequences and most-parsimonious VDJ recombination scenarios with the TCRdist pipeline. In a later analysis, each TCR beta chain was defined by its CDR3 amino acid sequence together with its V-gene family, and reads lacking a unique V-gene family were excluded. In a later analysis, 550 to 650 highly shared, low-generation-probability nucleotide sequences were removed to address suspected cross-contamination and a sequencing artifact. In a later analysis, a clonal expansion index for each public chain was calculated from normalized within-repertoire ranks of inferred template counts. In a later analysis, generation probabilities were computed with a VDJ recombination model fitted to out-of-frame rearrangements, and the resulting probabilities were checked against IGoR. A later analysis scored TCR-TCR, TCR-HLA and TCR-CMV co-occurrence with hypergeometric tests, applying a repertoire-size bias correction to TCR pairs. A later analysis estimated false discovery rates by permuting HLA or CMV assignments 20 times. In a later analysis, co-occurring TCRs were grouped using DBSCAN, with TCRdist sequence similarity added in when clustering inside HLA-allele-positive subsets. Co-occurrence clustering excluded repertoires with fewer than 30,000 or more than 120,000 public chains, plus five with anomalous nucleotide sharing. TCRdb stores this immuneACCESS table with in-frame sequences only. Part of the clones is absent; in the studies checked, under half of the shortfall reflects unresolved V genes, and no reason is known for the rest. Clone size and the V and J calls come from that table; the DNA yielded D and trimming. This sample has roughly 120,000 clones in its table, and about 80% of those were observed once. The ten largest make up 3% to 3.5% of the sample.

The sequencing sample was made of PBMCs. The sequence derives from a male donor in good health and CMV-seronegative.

This receptor carries the CDR3 CASSISLSSYEQYF. The DNA sequence is as follows: TGTGCCAGTAGTATAAGTCTGAGCTCCTACGAGCAGTACTTC. The rearrangement combines TRBV19 with TRBJ2-7, with the D gene call left open. From the germline V gene (reference sequence), CDR1 is LNHDA and CDR2 is SQIVND. Deletion took 2 bases off V and 0 bases off J, with a span of 8 bases between the germline ends. Taken from cysteine to phenylalanine, the CDR3 has 14 residues. CDR3 DNA only is kept here, 42 bases in frame from base 1.